This T cell receptor beta chain is from a study of control samples from healthy donors and cancer patients. Repertoires were generated with immunoSEQ multiplex PCR, while TCRdb's copy carries only in-frame clones and drops some. In the table there are some 110,000 clones, over 90% of which are singletons. Sequencing was done on a sample of blood. The clonotype originates from a young man in good health.

The CDR3 protein is CASSKRTGGTNYGYTF. The CDR3 nucleotides read TGTGCCAGCAGTAAACGGACAGGGGGAACGAACTATGGCTACACCTTC. The chain couples TRBV27 to TRBJ1-2; TRBD1 matches at 10 bases. V trimming: 5 bases; J trimming: 2 bases; junction bases outside the gene matches: 8. CDR3 size: 16 residues. The germline gives CDR1 MNHEY, CDR2 SMNVEV (reference sequence).